Shown below are 2 T cell receptor beta chains from a single sample sequenced in a study of identical twins' blood T cells. TCRdb independently ran MiXCR on the 5' RACE reads; one entry per CDR3 protein. The sample carries a few hundred thousand distinct CDR3 sequences, 28% recorded once. The specimen sequenced was PBMCs. Receptors were obtained from a woman aged 18-55 years in good health.

This clonotype was found a few times. The chain joins TRBV20-1 to TRBJ1-6, with 7 bases matching TRBD1. CDR1 is DFQATT and CDR2 is SNEGSKA in the germline V gene (reference sequence). The CDR3 covers 13 residues. V was clipped by 3 bases and J by 6 bases; unmatched bases: 2. The CDR3 DNA sequence: TGCAGTGCTAGTAGGGGGCTTAATTCACCCCTCCACTTT. Protein: CSASRGLNSPLHF.

This clonotype was detected only a few times. The chain recombines TRBV10-2 with TRBJ1-5; D may be TRBD1 (6 bases). The CDR3 sequence is 14 residues long. V lost 6 bases and J 9 bases, leaving 18 bases between the germline ends. Germline V gene sequence: CDR1 WSHSY, CDR2 SAAADI. CDR3 protein: CASSIQGRLGPQHF. The DNA for the CDR3 is TGCGCCAGCAGCATACAGGGCAGGTTAGGGCCCCAGCATTTT.